A single sample is the source of the 14 T cell receptor beta chains below, sequenced in a study of T cell repertoires in cytomegalovirus infection (dated 2019 in TCRdb). Instrument used: Illumina HiSeq 1500. TCRdb ran its own pipeline on the public reads, namely fastp trimming at Q25 and MiXCR clone calling, and kept in-frame beta chains. One record per CDR3 amino acid sequence lists the most common genes and DNA. This sample comprises hundreds of thousands of distinct CDR3 sequences, approximately 25% of them detected only once. Of the sample, approximately 8% falls within the top ten clones. Sequenced material: CD8+ T cells from PBMCs. These receptors were taken from a human donor in good health (CMV status not recorded). Some clones in this sample may be carry-over from other donors' samples.

This clonotype was counted only a few times. The rearrangement links TRBV7-6 to TRBJ2-7; perhaps TRBD1 as D (6 bases). V was trimmed by 1 base and J by 2 bases, leaving 18 bases between them. CDR1 SGHVS and CDR2 FNYEAQ come from the germline V gene. This CDR3 has 17 amino acids. CDR3 nucleotide sequence: TGTGCCAGCAGCTTAGAATTTGGGCAGGGGTCGGCCTACGAGCAGTACTTC. Translating gives CASSLEFGQGSAYEQYF.

The rearrangement links TRBV6-6 to TRBJ2-1; a weak D match, TRBD1 (7 bases). The CDR3 consists of 14 residues. Per germline, CDR1 MNHNY and CDR2 SVGAGI (reference sequence). V was cut by 5 bases and J by 9 bases, with 17 bases left in between. CDR3 nucleotide sequence: TGTGCCAGCAGTACCGCGGGACAGTTCGGTGAGCAGTTCTTC. Amino acid sequence: CASSTAGQFGEQFF.

This chain connects TRBV20-1 to TRBJ2-3; 10 bases are a match to TRBD2. J gave up 2 bases and V 5 bases, and 4 bases lay outside the gene matches. CDR3 length equals 14 residues. Germline lookup yields CDR1 DFQATT and CDR2 SNEGSKA (reference sequence). CDR3 DNA: TGCAGTGCTGAAACTAGCGGGGTCACAGATACGCAGTATTTT. Its protein product is CSAETSGVTDTQYF.

The V gene is TRBV10-3, the J gene TRBJ2-4, with 8 bases identical to TRBD1. The length of the CDR3 is 15 residues. Germline-derived CDR1 and CDR2 are ENHRY and SYGVKD. V gave up 0 bases and J gave up 7 bases; unmatched junction bases: 5. The CDR3 DNA follows: TGTGCCATCAGTGAGTCTTGGACAGGGAAGAACATTCAGTACTTC. As protein: CAISESWTGKNIQYF.

The chain links TRBV27 to TRBJ2-5; D gene uncertain. Trimming cost V 7 bases and J 4 bases, with 19 bases left between them. The CDR3 loop spans 15 amino acids. The germline V gene encodes CDR1 MNHEY and CDR2 SMNVEV (reference sequence). CDR3 nucleotide sequence: TGTGCCAGCACGCATCGTCTAGGTGGTGGAGAGACCCAGTACTTC. This sequence encodes CASTHRLGGGETQYF.

The V call is TRBV6-6, the J call TRBJ1-5; no clear D. V dropped 6 bases and J dropped 1 base, with 10 bases sitting between them. The CDR3 contains 14 residues. Germline V CDR1 and CDR2: MNHNY, SVGAGI (reference sequence). CDR3 sequence reads: CASRSGWSNQPQHF. As DNA, the CDR3 is TGTGCCAGCAGGAGCGGTTGGAGCAATCAGCCCCAGCATTTT.

This clonotype was seen a few times. Compared with germline, one end of the junction differs, possibly owing to a read error. The chain links TRBV28 to TRBJ2-3; 10 nucleotides match TRBD2. This CDR3 contains 15 residues. Germline-derived CDR1 and CDR2 are MDHEN and SYDVKM. The CDR3 protein is CTSSWTSGGTDTQYF. CDR3 DNA sequence: TGTACCAGCAGCTGGACTAGCGGAGGCACAGATACGCAGTATTTT.

The chain links TRBV2 to TRBJ2-1; 10 positions match TRBD2. Trimming removed 11 bases from V and 9 bases from J; junction bases left unmatched: 4. This CDR3 is built from 11 residues. Germline V gives CDR1 SNHLY, CDR2 FYNNEI. CDR3 amino acids: CACLAGGEQFF. CDR3 sequence (DNA): TGTGCCTGTTTAGCGGGGGGTGAGCAGTTCTTC.

The sample holds a few counts of this clonotype. This sequence joins TRBV7-3 and TRBJ2-1, with D unclear. Germline assignment: CDR1 SGHTA and CDR2 FQGTGA. V lost 5 bases, J lost 1 base, and 12 bases lay in between. The CDR3 has 15 amino acids. The CDR3 here is CASSPEDPSYNEQFF. CDR3 sequence (DNA): TGTGCCAGCAGCCCCGAGGACCCTTCCTACAATGAGCAGTTCTTC.

V is TRBV29-1 and J is TRBJ1-1; D may be TRBD1 (5 bases). Germline V gives CDR1 SQVTM, CDR2 ANQGSEA. The CDR3 extends over 13 amino acids. V lost 4 bases, J lost 2 bases, and 11 bases lay in between. CDR3 DNA sequence: TGCAGCGTTGCCTTGGGGGGAAACACTGAAGCTTTCTTT. Protein: CSVALGGNTEAFF.

This clonotype was seen at least ten times. The gene calls are TRBV7-9 and TRBJ1-1; no reliable D call. Germline V lookup: CDR1 SEHNR, CDR2 FQNEAQ (reference sequence). The CDR3 spans 13 residues. The ends were cut back, 7 bases at V and 1 base at J, with 10 bases in the middle. The CDR3 loop is CASIDGSNTEAFF. For the CDR3, the DNA is TGTGCCAGCATCGACGGTTCGAACACTGAAGCTTTCTTT.

To note about this clonotype: A much larger clonotype is one base distant, so this may be a read error. This chain links TRBV6-6 with TRBJ2-2; D not certain. Germline V gives CDR1 MNHNY, CDR2 SVGAGI (reference sequence). V was shortened by 8 bases and J by 6 bases, with 22 bases between the two germline ends. The CDR3 contains 16 residues. In nucleotides, the CDR3 is TGTGCCAGCTCCCTCCTTCTTATTTCGCAGGCCGGGGAGCTGTTTTTT. It yields the protein CASSLLLISQAGELFF.

The V gene is TRBV20-1, the J gene TRBJ2-1; possibly TRBD2 for D (5 bases). CDR3 length: 14 residues. The V and J ends lost 3 bases and 7 bases respectively, with 16 bases between them. Germline-derived CDR1 and CDR2 are DFQATT and SNEGSKA (reference sequence). The DNA of the CDR3 is TGCAGTGCTAGGCAACGGAGCGGTTGGAATGAGCAGTTCTTC. It specifies CSARQRSGWNEQFF.

This clonotype turned up a few times. The rearrangement uses TRBV6-2 or TRBV6-3 and TRBJ2-3; D is ambiguous. This CDR3 has 12 residues. V dropped 6 bases and J dropped 15 bases, with 19 bases sitting between them. Germline assignment: CDR1 MNHEY and CDR2 SVGEGT. The CDR3 here is CASRGTGDDGYF. In nucleotides, the CDR3 is TGTGCCAGCAGAGGAACTGGCGACGACGGATATTTT.